The present T cell receptor (beta chain) was sequenced within a study of shared clonotypes between healthy human individuals. Germline CDR1 is MNHEY and CDR2 is SMNVEV (reference sequence). Trimming removed 4 bases from V and 7 bases from J, with 11 bases in between. There are 13 residues in the CDR3. Libraries were prepared by immunoSEQ multiplex PCR; TCRdb keeps only in-frame clonotypes and omits some of them. The data hold about 2.2 million clones, with just under 95% observed a single time. CD8 cells classed as naive were CD45RO-negative and positively selected for CCR7, excluding terminally differentiated effector memory CD45RA+ cells.

The chain combines TRBV27 with TRBJ2-1; maybe TRBD1 (6 bases). The sequencing input was naive CD8+ T cells from PBMCs. This receptor was obtained from a man between 18 and 29 years old in good health. Some clones in this sample may be carry-over from other donors' samples. This CDR3 is CASSWGQTNEQFF. The DNA of the CDR3 is TGTGCCAGCAGTTGGGGGCAAACAAATGAGCAGTTCTTC.